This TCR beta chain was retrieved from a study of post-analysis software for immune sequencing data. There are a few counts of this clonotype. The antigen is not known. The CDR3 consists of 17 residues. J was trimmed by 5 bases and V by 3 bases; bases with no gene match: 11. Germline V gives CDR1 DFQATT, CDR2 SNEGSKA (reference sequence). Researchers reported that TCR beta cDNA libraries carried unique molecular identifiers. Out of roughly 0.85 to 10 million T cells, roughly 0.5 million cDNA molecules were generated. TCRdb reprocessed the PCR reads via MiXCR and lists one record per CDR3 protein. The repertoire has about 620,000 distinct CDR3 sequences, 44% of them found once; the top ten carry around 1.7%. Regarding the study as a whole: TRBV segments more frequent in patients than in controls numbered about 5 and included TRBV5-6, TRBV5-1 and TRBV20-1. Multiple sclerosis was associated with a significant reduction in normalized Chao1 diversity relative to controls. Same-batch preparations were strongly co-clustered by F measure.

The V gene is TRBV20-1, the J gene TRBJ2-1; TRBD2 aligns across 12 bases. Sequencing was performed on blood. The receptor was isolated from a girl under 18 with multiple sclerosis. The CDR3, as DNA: TGCAGTGCTAGCGGGCTAGCGGGAGGGAAAAGGGACAATGAGCAGTTCTTC. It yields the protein CSASGLAGGKRDNEQFF.